The 14 T cell receptor beta chains reported below all come from one sample, sequenced in a study of cytomegalovirus exposure and HLA in healthy donors. Profiling relied on immunoSEQ multiplex PCR, and the TCRdb table lists in-frame clones only, not all of them. The sample lists about 120,000 clones; more than 70% were seen once. Sequencing was done on a sample of PBMCs. These receptors all come from a woman aged 18-29 years in good health and CMV-seronegative.

V and J are TRBV7-3 and TRBJ2-2, with a tentative D call TRBD2 (6 bases). This CDR3 spans 16 amino acids. V was pared by 1 base and J by 4 bases, with 13 bases between. CDR1 SGHTA and CDR2 FQGTGA come from the germline V gene. The CDR3 nucleotides read TGTGCCAGCAGCTTAATCCCCGCGGGATCCACCGGGGAGCTGTTTTTT. As protein: CASSLIPAGSTGELFF. Using reference TRBV7-3 and TRBJ2-2 for the parts outside the CDR3, the full variable domain is GAGVSQTPSNKVTEKGKYVELRCDPISGHTALYWYRQSLGQGPEFLIYFQGTGAADDSGLPNDRFFAVRPEGSVSTLKIQRTERGDSAVYLCASSLIPAGSTGELFFGEGSRLTVL.

V gene TRBV20-1 combines with J gene TRBJ2-7, with D maybe TRBD2 (5 bases). The germline V gene encodes CDR1 DFQATT and CDR2 SNEGSKA (reference sequence). This CDR3 is built from 10 residues. Trimming removed 5 bases from V and 4 bases from J, with 6 bases in between. DNA for the CDR3: TGCAGTGCTGGGAGTTACGAGCAGTACTTC. Its protein product is CSAGSYEQYF.

The V and J genes are TRBV11-3 and TRBJ2-1; D is perhaps TRBD1 (6 bases). Trimming removed 1 base from V and 10 bases from J, with 14 bases in between. The CDR3 length is 14 residues. Germline lookup yields CDR1 SGHNT and CDR2 YENEEA. The CDR3 sequence: CASSLGGPDREQFF. The CDR3 DNA follows: TGTGCCAGCAGCTTAGGGGGCCCGGACAGAGAGCAGTTCTTC. Drawing the rest from reference TRBV11-3 and TRBJ2-1, the complete variable domain is EAGVVQSPRYKIIEKKQPVAFWCNPISGHNTLYWYLQNLGQGPELLIRYENEEAVDDSQLPKDRFSAERLKGVDSTLKIQPAELGDSAVYLCASSLGGPDREQFFGPGTRLTVL.

This sequence joins TRBV6-1 and TRBJ1-2; no firm D call. Trimming removed 6 bases at V and 5 bases at J, with 13 bases between. This CDR3 is built from 13 residues. CDR1 and CDR2 from the germline V gene are MNHNS and SASEGT. The CDR3 reads CASREVPGYGYTF. The CDR3 bases are TGTGCCAGCAGGGAGGTCCCGGGATATGGCTACACCTTC.

The chain joins TRBV9 to TRBJ2-5, with 11 bases lining up with TRBD2. CDR1 is SGDLS, CDR2 YYNGEE, per germline. CDR3 size: 15 residues. The trim removed 4 bases at V and 5 bases at J, leaving 7 bases unmatched. The CDR3 protein is CASSQLAGVAETQYF. CDR3 nucleotides: TGTGCCAGCAGCCAACTAGCGGGGGTGGCGGAGACCCAGTACTTC.

V and J are TRBV7-3 and TRBJ2-5, with 7 nucleotides matching TRBD1. This CDR3 contains 13 residues. The ends lost 2 bases at V and 5 bases at J; junction bases unmatched: 2. Germline lookup yields CDR1 SGHTA and CDR2 FQGTGA. CDR3 residues: CASSLQTGETQYF. CDR3 coding DNA: TGTGCCAGCAGCTTACAGACAGGGGAGACCCAGTACTTC.

This chain uses TRBV20-1 with TRBJ2-5; D remains ambiguous. The V end was cut by 3 bases, the J end by 5 bases, with 4 bases between. In germline, CDR1 is DFQATT, CDR2 SNEGSKA (reference sequence). The CDR3 totals 10 residues. CDR3 DNA sequence: TGCAGTGCTAGTTCGGAGACCCAGTACTTC. Its translation is CSASSETQYF.

V is TRBV27 and J is TRBJ2-1; 11 nucleotides line up with TRBD2. CDR3 length equals 15 residues. CDR1 is MNHEY, CDR2 SMNVEV, per germline (reference sequence). J lost 2 bases, V lost 5 bases, and 2 bases had no gene match. DNA of the CDR3: TGTGCCAGCAGTAATAGCGGGGGGGCCTACAATGAGCAGTTCTTC. Its translation: CASSNSGGAYNEQFF.

V is TRBV7-3 and J is TRBJ1-1; TRBD1 might be the D (5 bases). V lost 1 base and J 9 bases, leaving 15 bases between the germline ends. Germline V gives CDR1 SGHTA, CDR2 FQGTGA. There are 14 residues in the CDR3. This CDR3 is CASSLSSAGPQAFF. CDR3 in DNA: TGTGCCAGCAGCTTAAGTTCGGCAGGGCCCCAAGCTTTCTTT.

The V and J genes are TRBV5-3 and TRBJ1-3; D ambiguous. TRBV5-3 is designated an ORF whose function remains uncertain. The CDR3 totals 14 residues. Trimming left V 5 bases short and J 7 bases short, with 16 bases between. This chain's CDR3 is CARRRPQNSNTIYF. The CDR3 DNA is TGTGCCAGAAGAAGACCACAAAATAGCAACACCATATATTTT.

The chain recombines TRBV4-1 with TRBJ2-3, with D unclear. Germline CDR1 and CDR2: MGHRA and YSYEKL. V was pared by 3 bases and J by 6 bases, with 13 bases between. The CDR3 sequence is 14 residues long. The CDR3, as DNA: TGCGCCAGCAGCCATTCTCCGGGTTTTGATACGCAGTATTTT. The encoded protein is CASSHSPGFDTQYF.

Regarding this clone: A read error is likely, as this CDR3 ends without the conserved phenylalanine or tryptophan. The DNA is omitted, as the CDR3 cannot be located on it reliably, and the CDR3 follows TCRdb's listing. V usage is TRBV28 and J usage is TRBJ1-4; no check of the table's D call, TRBD1, against the DNA was made. Germline V gene lookup returns CDR1 MDHEN and CDR2 SYDVKM. The CDR3 is 13 residues long, counting both termini. CDR3 residues: CASSRQGADGILS.

The V gene is TRBV5-4, the J gene TRBJ2-1; 7 positions agree with TRBD2. Germline-derived CDR1 and CDR2 are SGHNT and YYREEE (reference sequence). The CDR3 runs 15 residues. Trimming at V came to 0 bases and at J to 2 bases, leaving 2 bases not matched to a gene. CDR3 nucleotides: TGTGCCAGCAGCTTGGGGGGAGGGACCTACAATGAGCAGTTCTTC. It yields the protein CASSLGGGTYNEQFF.

The rearrangement joins TRBV5-4 to TRBJ1-2; D is uncertain. V lost 2 bases and J lost 2, with 7 bases in between. Germline V gene lookup returns CDR1 SGHNT and CDR2 YYREEE (reference sequence). The CDR3 consists of 13 residues. The CDR3 loop is CASSFSRNYGYTF. The DNA of the CDR3 is TGTGCCAGCAGCTTTAGCCGCAACTATGGCTACACCTTC.